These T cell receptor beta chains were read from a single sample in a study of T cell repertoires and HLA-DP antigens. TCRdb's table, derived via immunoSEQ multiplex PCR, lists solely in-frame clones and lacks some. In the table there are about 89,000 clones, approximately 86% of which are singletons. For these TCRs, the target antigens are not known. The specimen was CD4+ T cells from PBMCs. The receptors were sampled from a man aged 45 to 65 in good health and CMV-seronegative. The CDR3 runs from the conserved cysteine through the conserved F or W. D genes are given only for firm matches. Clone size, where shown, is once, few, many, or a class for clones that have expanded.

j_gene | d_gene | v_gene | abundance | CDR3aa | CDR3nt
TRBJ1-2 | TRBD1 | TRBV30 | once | CAWNPGQGANYGYTF | TGTGCCTGGAATCCGGGACAGGGAGCTAACTATGGCTACACCTTC
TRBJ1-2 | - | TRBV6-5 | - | CASGGPREIYGYTF | TGTGCCAGCGGGGGCCCCCGGGAAATCTATGGCTACACCTTC
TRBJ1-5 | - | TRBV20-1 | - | CSASDGQPQHF | TGCAGTGCTAGTGACGGTCAGCCCCAGCATTTT
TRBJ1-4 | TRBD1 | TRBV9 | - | CASSARQGAQSKLFF | TGTGCCAGCAGCGCCCGACAGGGGGCGCAGTCAAAACTGTTTTTT
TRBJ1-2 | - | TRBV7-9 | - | CASSFPQFASRGYTF | TGTGCCAGCAGCTTCCCCCAGTTCGCTTCGAGAGGCTACACCTTC
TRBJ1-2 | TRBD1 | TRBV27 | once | CASSPGTGVFGGYTF | TGTGCCAGCAGTCCCGGGACAGGTGTTTTCGGTGGCTACACCTTC
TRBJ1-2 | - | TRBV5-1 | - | CASSLDSLDGYTF | TGCGCCAGCAGCTTGGACAGCTTAGATGGCTACACCTTC
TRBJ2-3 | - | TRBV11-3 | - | CASSLGLKADTQYF | TGTGCCAGCAGCTTAGGGCTAAAAGCAGATACGCAGTATTTT
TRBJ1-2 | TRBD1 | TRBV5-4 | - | CASSPRQGLYGYTF | TGTGCCAGCAGCCCTAGACAGGGACTCTATGGCTACACCTTC
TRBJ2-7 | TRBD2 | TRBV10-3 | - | CAISLASGPYEQYF | TGTGCCATCAGTCTGGCTAGCGGACCCTACGAGCAGTACTTC
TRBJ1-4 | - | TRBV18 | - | CASSLDRGWNEKLFF | TGTGCCAGCTCGCTCGACCGGGGTTGGAATGAAAAACTGTTTTTT
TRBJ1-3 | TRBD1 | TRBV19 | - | CASTLDRGPVRNTIYF | TGTGCCAGTACCTTGGACAGGGGCCCTGTAAGGAACACCATATATTTT
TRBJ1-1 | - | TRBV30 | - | CAWVSKSLNTEAFF | TGTGCCTGGGTATCCAAAAGCCTGAACACTGAAGCTTTCTTT
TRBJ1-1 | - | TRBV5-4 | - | CASSRARPNTEAFF | TGTGCCAGCAGCCGGGCGCGGCCGAACACTGAAGCTTTCTTT
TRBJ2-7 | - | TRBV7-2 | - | CASSWRGRQNYEQYF | TGTGCCAGCAGCTGGCGGGGGCGGCAGAACTACGAGCAGTACTTC